The clone carrying this TCR beta chain was found a few times. The antigen is unknown. All of the isolated RNA was reverse transcribed, so expressed TCRB transcripts were sequenced. TCRdb keeps only in-frame clones here, not all; method: immunoSEQ multiplex PCR. The profile shows roughly 500,000 clones, about 32% of them singletons. Trimming stripped 1 base from V and 0 bases from J, with 4 bases between. The CDR3 length is 13 residues. Germline CDR1 is SGHTA and CDR2 is FQGNSA. The data stem from a study of beta chain features in type 1 diabetes. As for the study in general: Examination of sorted cells across all samples involved roughly 100 million cells.

Study results and caveats: The study left unresolved whether HLA type influences TCRB rearrangement. Using cDNA template may skew counts toward highly expressing activated cells.

The sequence was collected from a man younger than 35 in good health. Sequencing input: naive CD4+ T cells from blood. The rearrangement joins TRBV7-2 to TRBJ2-7; D remains unclear. CDR3 region: CASSLDASYEQYF. In DNA, the CDR3 is TGTGCCAGCAGCTTAGACGCCTCCTACGAGCAGTACTTC.